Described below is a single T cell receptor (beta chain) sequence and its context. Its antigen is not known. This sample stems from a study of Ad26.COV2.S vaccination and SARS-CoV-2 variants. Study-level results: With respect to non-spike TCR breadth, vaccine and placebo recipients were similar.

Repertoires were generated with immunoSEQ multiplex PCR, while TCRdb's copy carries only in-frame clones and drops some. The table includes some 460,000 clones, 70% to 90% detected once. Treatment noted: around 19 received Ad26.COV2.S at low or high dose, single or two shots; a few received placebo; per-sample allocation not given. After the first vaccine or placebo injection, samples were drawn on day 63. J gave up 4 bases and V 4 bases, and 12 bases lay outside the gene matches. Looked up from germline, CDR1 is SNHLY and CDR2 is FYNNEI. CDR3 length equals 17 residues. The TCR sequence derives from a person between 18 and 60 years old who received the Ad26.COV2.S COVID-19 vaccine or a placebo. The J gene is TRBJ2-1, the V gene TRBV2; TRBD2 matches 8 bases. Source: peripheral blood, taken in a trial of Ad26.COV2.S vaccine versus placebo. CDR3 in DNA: TGTGCCAGCAGTGGGGAAAATAGCGGGATGGGGTACAATGAGCAGTTCTTC. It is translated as CASSGENSGMGYNEQFF. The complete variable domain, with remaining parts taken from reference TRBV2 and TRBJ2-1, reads EPEVTQTPSHQVTQMGQEVILRCVPISNHLYFYWYRQILGQKVEFLVSFYNNEISEKSEIFDDQFSVERPDGSNFTLKIRSTKLEDSAMYFCASSGENSGMGYNEQFFGPGTRLTVL.